This passage covers 17 T cell receptor beta chains from one sample sequenced in a study of shared clonotypes between healthy human individuals (dated by TCRdb to 2020 to 2022). Receptors were amplified or captured by the immunoSEQ multiplex PCR assay. As stored in TCRdb, this immuneACCESS dataset retains in-frame rearrangements with V and J assigned. A fraction of the clones does not appear; measured against another copy, unresolved V genes explain less than half of the discrepancy, and the remainder lacks a known reason. The sample table holds about 340,000 clones, of which around 67% were seen once. The biggest ten clones account for about 10% of the sample. Sequencing input: memory CD4+ T cells sorted from blood. Taken with the paper, the label for cell subset or site translates to: CD45RA-negative fraction. The receptors originated from a man aged 30 to 39 in good health.

The chain links TRBV12-5 to TRBJ1-5, with D perhaps TRBD1 (6 bases). This CDR3 comprises 15 residues. V shed 5 bases and J shed 5 bases, with 16 bases lying between them. Germline lookup yields CDR1 LGHNT and CDR2 FRNRAP. The CDR3 region has the DNA TGTGCTAGTGGTCCCCCTACAGGGTGCGATCAGCCCCAGCATTTT. Protein product: CASGPPTGCDQPQHF. The complete variable domain, with remaining parts taken from reference TRBV12-5 and TRBJ1-5, reads DARVTQTPRHKVTEMGQEVTMRCQPILGHNTVFWYRQTMMQGLELLAYFRNRAPLDDSGMPKDRFSAEMPDATLATLKIQPSEPRDSAVYFCASGPPTGCDQPQHFGDGTRLSIL.

A word on this clone: The sample carries other DNA sequences with the same CDR3. The chain recombines TRBV27 with TRBJ1-5, with D perhaps TRBD1 (5 bases). Trimming pared 2 bases from V and 2 bases from J, leaving 7 bases between. This CDR3 is built from 14 residues. Germline-derived CDR1 and CDR2 are MNHEY and SMNVEV (reference sequence). The CDR3 reads CASSLRGGNQPQHF. As DNA, the CDR3 is TGTGCCAGCAGTTTACGGGGCGGCAATCAGCCCCAGCATTTT.

This clone showed up just once. For the CDR3, the DNA is TGTGCCAGCAGCGTAGAGGGGGTGGCTACTGAAGCTTTCTTT. It encodes CASSVEGVATEAFF. The J gene is TRBJ1-1, the V gene TRBV9, with D possibly TRBD1 on 6 matching bases. Germline loops: CDR1 SGDLS, CDR2 YYNGEE. This CDR3 is built from 14 residues. The V and J ends lost 0 bases and 5 bases respectively, with 11 bases between them.

The chain employs TRBV2 and TRBJ2-5; D gene unclear. Trimming cost V 7 bases and J 2 bases, with 14 bases left between them. The germline CDR1 and CDR2 sequences are SNHLY and FYNNEI. This CDR3 has 14 amino acids. The CDR3 nucleotides read TGTGCCAGCACCTTCAGCTTGGGGCAAGAGACCCAGTACTTC. Translation: CASTFSLGQETQYF.

The chain uses TRBV5-4 and TRBJ2-1; D assignment may be TRBD1 or TRBD2 (5 bases each). The CDR3 has 14 amino acids. Germline V gene data show CDR1 as SGHNT and CDR2 as YYREEE (reference sequence). Trimming stripped 4 bases from V and 12 bases from J, with 20 bases between. The chain's CDR3 is CASSPDLREYGQFF. DNA of the CDR3: TGTGCCAGCAGCCCAGACCTCAGGGAGTATGGGCAGTTCTTC.

The chain links TRBV18 to TRBJ1-5, with D possibly being TRBD1 (6 bases). V lost 2 bases and J lost 2, with 19 bases in between. This CDR3 has 18 amino acids. The germline CDR1 and CDR2 sequences are KGHSH and LQKENI. The CDR3 region has the DNA TGTGCCAGCTCACCATATTTTACAGGGTCCCAACGCAATCAGCCCCAGCATTTT. This gives the protein CASSPYFTGSQRNQPQHF.

The chain uses TRBV27 and TRBJ2-7; D not resolved. V gave up 5 bases and J gave up 3 bases, with 14 bases separating them. Germline loops: CDR1 MNHEY, CDR2 SMNVEV (reference sequence). The CDR3 spans 14 residues. The CDR3 DNA reads TGTGCCAGCAGTCCAAGACATTTTAACTACGAGCAGTACTTC. Amino acids: CASSPRHFNYEQYF.

The chain is built from TRBV11-3 and TRBJ2-7; possibly TRBD2 for D (6 bases). Germline V gene sequence: CDR1 SGHNT, CDR2 YENEEA. The CDR3 loop spans 15 amino acids. Trimming left V 5 bases short and J 2 bases short, with 16 bases between. CDR3 sequence reads: CASSVSGGLPYEQYF. The CDR3 nucleotides read TGTGCCAGCAGCGTTAGCGGAGGGCTCCCCTACGAGCAGTACTTC.

The table lists this clone with many counts. The rearrangement uses TRBV7-8 and TRBJ2-5; either TRBD1 or TRBD2 may fit D (5 bases each). The CDR3 is 16 amino acids. The ends were cut back, 4 bases at V and 4 bases at J, with 19 bases in the middle. The germline V gene has CDR1 SGHVS and CDR2 FQNEAQ. The CDR3 here is CASSYPRGPGPETQYF. The CDR3 coding sequence is TGTGCCAGCAGCTACCCTCGGGGACCAGGCCCAGAGACCCAGTACTTC.

The chain joins TRBV7-6 to TRBJ2-6; TRBD1 agrees at 8 bases. Germline assignment: CDR1 SGHVS and CDR2 FNYEAQ. The J segment lost 0 bases and the V segment lost 5 bases, leaving 18 bases of the junction unmatched. The CDR3 consists of 21 residues. The CDR3 sequence is CASSRPRKGQGRHSGANVLTF. CDR3 DNA sequence: TGTGCCAGCAGCCGACCTAGGAAAGGACAGGGCCGCCACTCTGGGGCCAACGTCCTGACTTTC.

This clone appeared a single time. The genes are TRBV28 and TRBJ2-2, with D hard to call. CDR3 length: 17 amino acids. The V gene's germline CDR1 is MDHEN and CDR2 SYDVKM. V lost 2 bases and J 6 bases, leaving 19 bases between the germline ends. The CDR3 reads CASSLGSRSRLAGELFF. The CDR3 DNA reads TGTGCCAGCAGTTTAGGATCCAGGAGTAGGCTCGCCGGGGAGCTGTTTTTT.

This clone was counted a single time. The rearrangement joins TRBV7-8 to TRBJ2-5; D is unresolved. V was shortened by 6 bases and J by 5 bases, with 13 bases between the two germline ends. The CDR3 has 13 amino acids. From germline, CDR1 is SGHVS and CDR2 FQNEAQ. The CDR3 DNA sequence: TGTGCCAGCAGGTCGTTAGGCCGGGAGACCCAGTACTTC. This translates into CASRSLGRETQYF.

This chain connects TRBV28 to TRBJ2-1; a weak D match, TRBD2 (6 bases). This CDR3 has 15 amino acids. V was trimmed by 5 bases and J by 6 bases, leaving 17 bases between them. The germline gives CDR1 MDHEN, CDR2 SYDVKM. CDR3 DNA sequence: TGTGCCAGCAGTCAGACTAGATCGGTTCCCAATGAGCAGTTCTTC. Its translation is CASSQTRSVPNEQFF.

CDR3 residues: CATGSQASGPTEAFF. CDR3 DNA sequence: TGCGCCACCGGGTCGCAGGCGTCTGGGCCCACTGAAGCTTTCTTT. The chain is built from TRBV5-1 and TRBJ1-1; D remains unclear. The CDR3 is made up of 15 amino acids. The germline V gene has CDR1 SGHRS and CDR2 YFSETQ. The V end lost 9 bases, the J end lost 4 bases, and 22 bases lay between the germline ends.

In nucleotides, the CDR3 is TGTGCCAGCAGCACCGGGGGGCGGGACAGATATGGCTACACCTTC. This encodes CASSTGGRDRYGYTF. This sequence joins TRBV5-4 and TRBJ1-2; TRBD1 matches 7 bases. The germline CDR1 and CDR2 sequences are SGHNT and YYREEE (reference sequence). The CDR3 totals 15 residues. With V trimmed by 4 bases and J by 5 bases, 11 bases remained unmatched.

In its sample, this clone was seen once. This chain joins TRBV5-5 and TRBJ2-5; D gene uncertain. The CDR3 is 15 residues long. Germline values: CDR1 SGHKS, CDR2 YYEKEE (reference sequence). V was clipped by 6 bases and J by 5 bases, with 20 bases between them. CDR3: CASISSVALGETQYF. CDR3 nucleotides: TGTGCCAGCATTTCCTCAGTCGCCCTTGGGGAGACCCAGTACTTC.

The chain combines TRBV28 with TRBJ2-6; 13 positions match TRBD2. Germline values: CDR1 MDHEN, CDR2 SYDVKM. The CDR3 is made up of 20 amino acids. The trim removed 2 bases at V and 1 base at J, leaving 8 bases unmatched. This CDR3 reads CASSLSMGLAGLSGANVLTF. The CDR3 coding sequence is TGTGCCAGCAGTTTAAGCATGGGACTAGCGGGATTGTCTGGGGCCAACGTCCTGACTTTC.